Below are 2 T cell receptor beta chains sequenced from a single sample in a study of blood T cell repertoires in COVID-19. Produced via immunoSEQ multiplex PCR; TCRdb's table is partial and in-frame only. The sample holds more than 70,000 clones; 80% to 90% are singletons and the top ten take approximately 19%. Material for sequencing was peripheral blood. The receptor set was obtained from a woman older than 75 with acute or convalescent COVID-19.

V is TRBV3-1 (or the pseudogene TRBV3-2) and J is TRBJ1-2; D is undetermined. This CDR3 region has 15 residues. Trimming pared 5 bases from V and 0 bases from J, leaving 13 bases between. Germline assignment: CDR1 LGHDT and CDR2 YNNKEL (reference sequence). CDR3 residues: CASSDIGRANYGYTF. The CDR3 coding sequence is TGTGCCAGCAGCGATATCGGGAGAGCTAACTATGGCTACACCTTC.

This chain uses TRBV9 with TRBJ1-2; perhaps TRBD1 as D (5 bases). V gave up 2 bases and J gave up 7 bases, with 12 bases separating them. In germline, CDR1 is SGDLS, CDR2 YYNGEE. The length of the CDR3 is 13 residues. The CDR3 DNA reads as TGTGCCAGCAGCGTGGGAGGGGCCATTGGCTACACCTTC. Translation gives CASSVGGAIGYTF.